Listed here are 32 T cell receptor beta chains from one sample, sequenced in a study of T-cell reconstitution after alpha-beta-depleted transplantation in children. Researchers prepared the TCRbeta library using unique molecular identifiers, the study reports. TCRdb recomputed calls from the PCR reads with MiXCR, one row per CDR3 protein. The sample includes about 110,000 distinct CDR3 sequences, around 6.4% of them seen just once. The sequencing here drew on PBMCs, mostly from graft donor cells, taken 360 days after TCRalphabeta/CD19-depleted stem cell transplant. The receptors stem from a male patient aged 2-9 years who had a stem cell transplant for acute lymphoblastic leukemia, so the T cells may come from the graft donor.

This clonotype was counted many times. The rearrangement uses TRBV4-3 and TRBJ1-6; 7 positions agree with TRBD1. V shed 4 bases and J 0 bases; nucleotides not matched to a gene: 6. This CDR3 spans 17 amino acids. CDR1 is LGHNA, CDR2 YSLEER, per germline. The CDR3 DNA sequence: TGCGCCAGCAGCCGTCGACAGGGTAACTCCTATAATTCACCCCTCCACTTT. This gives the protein CASSRRQGNSYNSPLHF.

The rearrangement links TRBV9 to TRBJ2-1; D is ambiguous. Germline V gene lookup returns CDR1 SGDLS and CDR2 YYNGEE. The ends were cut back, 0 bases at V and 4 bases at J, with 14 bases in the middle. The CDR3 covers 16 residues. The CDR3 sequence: CASSVGKVVGYNEQFF. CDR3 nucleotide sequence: TGTGCCAGCAGCGTAGGTAAGGTGGTGGGATACAATGAGCAGTTCTTC.

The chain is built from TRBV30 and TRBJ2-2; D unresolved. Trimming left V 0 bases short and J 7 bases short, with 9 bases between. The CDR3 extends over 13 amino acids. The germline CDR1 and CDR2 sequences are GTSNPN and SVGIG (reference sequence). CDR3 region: CAWSVTDFGELFF. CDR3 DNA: TGTGCCTGGAGTGTGACTGACTTCGGGGAGCTGTTTTTT.

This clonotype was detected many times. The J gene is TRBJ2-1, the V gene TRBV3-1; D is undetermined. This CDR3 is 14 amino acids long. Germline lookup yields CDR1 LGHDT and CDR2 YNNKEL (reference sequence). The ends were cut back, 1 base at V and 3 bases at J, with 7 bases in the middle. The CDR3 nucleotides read TGTGCCAGCAGCCAAGGACTGATCTACAATGAGCAGTTCTTC. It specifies CASSQGLIYNEQFF.

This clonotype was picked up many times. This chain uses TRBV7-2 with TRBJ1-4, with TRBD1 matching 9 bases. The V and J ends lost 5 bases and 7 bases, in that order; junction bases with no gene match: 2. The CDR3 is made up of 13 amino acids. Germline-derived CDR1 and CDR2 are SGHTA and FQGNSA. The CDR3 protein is CASSRDRVEKLFF. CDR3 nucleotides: TGTGCCAGCAGCCGGGACAGGGTTGAAAAACTGTTTTTT.

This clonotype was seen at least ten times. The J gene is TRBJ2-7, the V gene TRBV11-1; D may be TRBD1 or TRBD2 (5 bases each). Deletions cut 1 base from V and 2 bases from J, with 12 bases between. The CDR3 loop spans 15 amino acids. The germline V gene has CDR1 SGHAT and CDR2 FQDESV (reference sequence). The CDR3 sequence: CASSLVGVTAYEQYF. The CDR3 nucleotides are TGTGCCAGCAGCTTAGTGGGGGTTACTGCCTACGAGCAGTACTTC.

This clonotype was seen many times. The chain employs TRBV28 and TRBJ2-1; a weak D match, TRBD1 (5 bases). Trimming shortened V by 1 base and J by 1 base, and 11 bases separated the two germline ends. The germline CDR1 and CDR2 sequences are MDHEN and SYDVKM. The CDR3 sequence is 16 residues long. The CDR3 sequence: CASSLSGIGSYNEQFF. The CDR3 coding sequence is TGTGCCAGCAGTTTATCAGGGATAGGGTCCTACAATGAGCAGTTCTTC.

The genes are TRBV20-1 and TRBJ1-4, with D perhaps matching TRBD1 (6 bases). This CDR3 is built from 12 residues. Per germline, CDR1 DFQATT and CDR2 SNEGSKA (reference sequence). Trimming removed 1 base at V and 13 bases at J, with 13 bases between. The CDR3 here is CSARGGAQGLFF. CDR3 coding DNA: TGCAGTGCTAGAGGGGGGGCCCAAGGACTGTTTTTT.

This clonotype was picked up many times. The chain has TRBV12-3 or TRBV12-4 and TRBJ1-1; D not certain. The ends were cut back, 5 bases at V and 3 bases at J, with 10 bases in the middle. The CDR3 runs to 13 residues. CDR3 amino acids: CASSPGFYTEAFF. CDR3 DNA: TGTGCCAGCAGTCCGGGCTTCTACACTGAAGCTTTCTTT.

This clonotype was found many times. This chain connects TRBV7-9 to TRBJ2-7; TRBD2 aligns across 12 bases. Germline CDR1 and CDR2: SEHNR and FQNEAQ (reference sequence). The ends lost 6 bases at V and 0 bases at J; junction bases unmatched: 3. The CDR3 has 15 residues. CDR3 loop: CASRLTSGGSYEQYF. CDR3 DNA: TGTGCCAGCAGGTTGACTAGCGGGGGCTCCTACGAGCAGTACTTC.

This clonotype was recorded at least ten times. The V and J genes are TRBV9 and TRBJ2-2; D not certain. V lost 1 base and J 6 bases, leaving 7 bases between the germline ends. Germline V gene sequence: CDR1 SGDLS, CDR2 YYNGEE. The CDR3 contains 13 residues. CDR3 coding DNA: TGTGCCAGCAGCGTAAAAGGGCCCGGGGAGCTGTTTTTT. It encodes CASSVKGPGELFF.

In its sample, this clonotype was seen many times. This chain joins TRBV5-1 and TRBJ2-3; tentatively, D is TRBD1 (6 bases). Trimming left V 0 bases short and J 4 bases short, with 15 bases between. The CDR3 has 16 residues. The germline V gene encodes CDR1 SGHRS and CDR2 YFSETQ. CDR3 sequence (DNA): TGCGCCAGCAGCTTGGGAATAGGACAGTCAGCAGATACGCAGTATTTT. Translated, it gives CASSLGIGQSADTQYF.

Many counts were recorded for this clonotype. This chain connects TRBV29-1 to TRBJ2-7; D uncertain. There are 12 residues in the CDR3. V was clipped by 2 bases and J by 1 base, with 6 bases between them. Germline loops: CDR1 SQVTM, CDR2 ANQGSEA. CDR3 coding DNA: TGCAGCGTTGAATCCTCGTCCTACGAGCAGTACTTC. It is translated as CSVESSSYEQYF.

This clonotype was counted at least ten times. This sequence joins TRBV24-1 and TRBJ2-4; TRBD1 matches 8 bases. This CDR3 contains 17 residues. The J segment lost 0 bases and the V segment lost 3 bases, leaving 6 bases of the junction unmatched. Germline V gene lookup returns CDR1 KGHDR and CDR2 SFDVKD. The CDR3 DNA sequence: TGTGCCACCAGTGATACCACCGGGACAGGAGCCAAAAACATTCAGTACTTC. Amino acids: CATSDTTGTGAKNIQYF.

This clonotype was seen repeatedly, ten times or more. CDR3: CAIRHVGEETQYF. The CDR3 DNA reads TGTGCCATCCGGCATGTGGGGGAAGAGACCCAGTACTTC. The chain is built from TRBV10-3 and TRBJ2-5, with D perhaps assigned TRBD1 or TRBD2 (5 bases each). V shed 8 bases and J shed 3 bases, with 13 bases lying between them. This CDR3 region has 13 residues. Germline V gene data show CDR1 as ENHRY and CDR2 as SYGVKD.

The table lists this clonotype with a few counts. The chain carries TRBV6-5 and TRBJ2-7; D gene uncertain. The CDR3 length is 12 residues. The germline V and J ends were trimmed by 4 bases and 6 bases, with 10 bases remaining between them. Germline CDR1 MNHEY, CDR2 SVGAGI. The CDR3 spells CASSSYLGEQYF. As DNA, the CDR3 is TGTGCCAGCAGTTCCTACTTGGGCGAGCAGTACTTC.

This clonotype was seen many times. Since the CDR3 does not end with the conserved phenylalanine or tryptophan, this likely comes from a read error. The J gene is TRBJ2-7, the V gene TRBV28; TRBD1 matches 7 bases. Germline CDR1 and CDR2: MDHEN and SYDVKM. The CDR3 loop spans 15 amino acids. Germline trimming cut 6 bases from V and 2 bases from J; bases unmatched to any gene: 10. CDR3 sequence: CASSPQTGIAYEQYS. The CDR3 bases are TGTGCCAGCAGCCCTCAGACAGGGATCGCCTACGAGCAGTACTCC.

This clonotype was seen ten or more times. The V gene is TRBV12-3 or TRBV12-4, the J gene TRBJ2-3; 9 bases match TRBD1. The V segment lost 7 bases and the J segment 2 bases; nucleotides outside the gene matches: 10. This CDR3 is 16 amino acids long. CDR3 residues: CASKGSWDRVTDTQYF. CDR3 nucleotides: TGTGCCAGCAAGGGCTCGTGGGACAGGGTCACAGATACGCAGTATTTT.

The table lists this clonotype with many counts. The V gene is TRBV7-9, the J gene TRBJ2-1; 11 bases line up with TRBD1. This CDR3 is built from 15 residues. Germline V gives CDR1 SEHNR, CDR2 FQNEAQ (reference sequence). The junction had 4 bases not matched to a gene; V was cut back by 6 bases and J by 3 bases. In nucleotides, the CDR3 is TGTGCCAGCAGTCCCGGGACAGGGGGCTACAATGAGCAGTTCTTC. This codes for CASSPGTGGYNEQFF.

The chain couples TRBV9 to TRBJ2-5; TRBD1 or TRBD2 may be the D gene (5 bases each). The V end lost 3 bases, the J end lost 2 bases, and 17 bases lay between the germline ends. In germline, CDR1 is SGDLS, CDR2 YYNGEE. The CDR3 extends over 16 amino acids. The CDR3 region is CASSATPGPPQETQYF. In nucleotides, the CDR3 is TGTGCCAGCAGCGCGACCCCGGGACCCCCTCAAGAGACCCAGTACTTC. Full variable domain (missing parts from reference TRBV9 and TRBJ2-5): DSGVTQTPKHLITATGQRVTLRCSPRSGDLSVYWYQQSLDQGLQFLIQYYNGEERAKGNILERFSAQQFPDLHSELNLSSLELGDSALYFCASSATPGPPQETQYFGPGTRLLVL.

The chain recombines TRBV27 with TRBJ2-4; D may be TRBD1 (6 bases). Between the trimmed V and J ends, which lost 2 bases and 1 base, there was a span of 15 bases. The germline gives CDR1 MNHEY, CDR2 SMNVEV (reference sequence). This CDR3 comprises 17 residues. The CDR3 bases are TGTGCCAGCAGTTTACCACAGGGAACCTTGGCCAAAAACATTCAGTACTTC. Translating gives CASSLPQGTLAKNIQYF.

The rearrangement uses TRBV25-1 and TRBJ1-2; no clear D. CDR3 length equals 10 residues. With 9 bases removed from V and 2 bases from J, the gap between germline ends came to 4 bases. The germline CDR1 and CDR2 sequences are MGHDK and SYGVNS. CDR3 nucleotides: TGTGCCAGTGGAAACTATGGCTACACCTTC. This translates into CASGNYGYTF.

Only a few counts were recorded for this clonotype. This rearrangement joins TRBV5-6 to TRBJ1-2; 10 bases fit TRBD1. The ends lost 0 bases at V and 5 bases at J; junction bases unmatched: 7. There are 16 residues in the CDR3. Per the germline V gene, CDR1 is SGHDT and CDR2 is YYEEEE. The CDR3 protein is CASSLALTGGGYGYTF. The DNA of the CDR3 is TGTGCCAGCAGCTTGGCGCTGACAGGGGGCGGATATGGCTACACCTTC.

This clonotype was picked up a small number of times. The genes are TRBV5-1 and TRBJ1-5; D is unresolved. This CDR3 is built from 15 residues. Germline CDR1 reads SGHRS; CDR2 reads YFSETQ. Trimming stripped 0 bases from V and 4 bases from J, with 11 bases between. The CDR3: CASSLANGVNQPQHF. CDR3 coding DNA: TGCGCCAGCAGCTTGGCCAATGGAGTGAATCAGCCCCAGCATTTT.

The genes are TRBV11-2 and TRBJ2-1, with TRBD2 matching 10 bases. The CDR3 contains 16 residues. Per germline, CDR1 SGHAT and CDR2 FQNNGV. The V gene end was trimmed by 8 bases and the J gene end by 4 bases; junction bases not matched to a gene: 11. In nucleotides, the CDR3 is TGTGCCAGCGGGGGACTAGCGCCAACGTGGTACAATGAGCAGTTCTTC. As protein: CASGGLAPTWYNEQFF.

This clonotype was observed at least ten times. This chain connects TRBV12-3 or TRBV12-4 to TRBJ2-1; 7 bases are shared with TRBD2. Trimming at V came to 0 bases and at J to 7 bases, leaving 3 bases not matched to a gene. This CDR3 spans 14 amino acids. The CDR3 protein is CASSLAGGWNEQFF. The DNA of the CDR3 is TGTGCCAGCAGTTTAGCGGGAGGGTGGAATGAGCAGTTCTTC.

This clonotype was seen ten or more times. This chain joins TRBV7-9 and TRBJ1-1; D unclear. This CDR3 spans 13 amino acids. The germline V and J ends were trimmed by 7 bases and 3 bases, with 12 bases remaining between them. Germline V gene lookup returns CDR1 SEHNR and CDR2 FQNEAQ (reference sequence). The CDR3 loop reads CASKGWMDTEAFF. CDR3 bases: TGTGCCAGCAAGGGCTGGATGGACACTGAAGCTTTCTTT.

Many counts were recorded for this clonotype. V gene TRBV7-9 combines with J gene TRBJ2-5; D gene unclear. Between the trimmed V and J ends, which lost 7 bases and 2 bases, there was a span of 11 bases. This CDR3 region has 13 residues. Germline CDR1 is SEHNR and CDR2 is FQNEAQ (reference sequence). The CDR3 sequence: CASNRAPQETQYF. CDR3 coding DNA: TGTGCCAGCAACCGGGCTCCACAAGAGACCCAGTACTTC.

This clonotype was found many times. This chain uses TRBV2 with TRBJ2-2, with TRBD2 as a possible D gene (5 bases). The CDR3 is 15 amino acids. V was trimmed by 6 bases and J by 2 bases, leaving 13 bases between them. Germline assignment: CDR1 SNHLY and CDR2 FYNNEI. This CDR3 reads CASREDYSNTGELFF. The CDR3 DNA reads TGTGCCAGCAGGGAGGATTACAGCAACACCGGGGAGCTGTTTTTT.

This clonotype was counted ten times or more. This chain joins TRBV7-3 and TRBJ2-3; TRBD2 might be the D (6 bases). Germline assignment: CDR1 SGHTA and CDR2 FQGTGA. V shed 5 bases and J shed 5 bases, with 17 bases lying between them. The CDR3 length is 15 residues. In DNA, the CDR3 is TGTGCCAGCAGCCTGGAATCGGGAGCTGGAGATACGCAGTATTTT. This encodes CASSLESGAGDTQYF.

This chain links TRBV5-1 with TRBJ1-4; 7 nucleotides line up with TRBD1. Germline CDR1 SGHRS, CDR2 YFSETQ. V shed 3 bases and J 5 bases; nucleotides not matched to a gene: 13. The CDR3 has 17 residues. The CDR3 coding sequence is TGCGCCAGCAGCTCCCACCTGATTAGACAGGGAAATGAAAAACTGTTTTTT. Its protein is CASSSHLIRQGNEKLFF.

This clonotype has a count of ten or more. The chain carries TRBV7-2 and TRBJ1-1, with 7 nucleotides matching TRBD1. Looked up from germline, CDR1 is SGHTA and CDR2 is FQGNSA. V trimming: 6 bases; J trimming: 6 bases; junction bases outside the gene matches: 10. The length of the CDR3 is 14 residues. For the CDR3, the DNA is TGTGCCAGCAGGAGACAGGGAATTGGGGCTGAAGCTTTCTTT. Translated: CASRRQGIGAEAFF. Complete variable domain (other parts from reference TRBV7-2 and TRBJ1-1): GAGVSQSPSNKVTEKGKDVELRCDPISGHTALYWYRQSLGQGLEFLIYFQGNSAPDKSGLPSDRFSAERTGGSVSTLTIQRTQQEDSAVYLCASRRQGIGAEAFFGQGTRLTVV.